The 3 T cell receptor beta chains below were found in one sample sequenced in a study of cytomegalovirus exposure and HLA in healthy donors. A multiplex PCR was run with 60 Vbeta primers and 13 Jbeta primers. Assay: immunoSEQ multiplex PCR; the TCRdb copy retains only in-frame clones and omits some. The sample yields 50,000 to 70,000 clones, over 50% seen once. The sequenced sample was PBMCs. These receptors were collected from a man aged 30 to 45 in good health and CMV-seronegative.

This chain joins TRBV7-9 and TRBJ2-7, with no clear D. Trimming pared 4 bases from V and 1 base from J, leaving 5 bases between. This CDR3 contains 12 residues. From germline, CDR1 is SEHNR and CDR2 FQNEAQ (reference sequence). The CDR3 DNA is TGTGCCAGCAGCTCGTATTCCTACGAGCAGTACTTC. Translation gives CASSSYSYEQYF.

The chain links TRBV19 to TRBJ1-1, with TRBD1 matching 7 bases. The trim removed 7 bases at V and 1 base at J, leaving 6 bases unmatched. CDR1 is LNHDA and CDR2 is SQIVND in the germline V gene (reference sequence). CDR3 size: 14 residues. CDR3 in DNA: TGTGCCAGTATGTTCGGGACAGAGAACACTGAAGCTTTCTTT. Translation gives CASMFGTENTEAFF. The full variable domain, with the rest looked up from reference TRBV19 and TRBJ1-1, is DGGITQSPKYLFRKEGQNVTLSCEQNLNHDAMYWYRQDPGQGLRLIYYSQIVNDFQKGDIAEGYSVSREKKESFPLTVTSAQKNPTAFYLCASMFGTENTEAFFGQGTRLTVV.

This sequence joins TRBV30 and TRBJ1-3; D might be TRBD1 (6 bases). The V and J ends lost 4 bases and 0 bases respectively, with 13 bases between them. This CDR3 is built from 15 residues. Germline CDR1 is GTSNPN and CDR2 is SVGIG (reference sequence). CDR3 DNA sequence: TGTGCCTGGACCTTAAGGGGGGGCTCTGGAAACACCATATATTTT. Its translation is CAWTLRGGSGNTIYF.